Listed below are T cell receptor beta chains from one sample, sequenced in a study of T cells in Graves' hyperthyroidism and ophthalmopathy. MiXCR was run by TCRdb on the multiplex PCR reads, yielding one entry per CDR3 protein. Counted here are some 770,000 distinct CDR3 sequences, over 15% occurring once; the ten biggest clones make up approximately 8.4%. Sequenced input: blood. The receptors here all came from a man aged 18 to 30 with Graves' hyperthyroidism. Both conserved end residues are part of each CDR3. The order of the fields is J gene, V gene, clone size, D gene, CDR3 DNA, CDR3 protein. The D gene is left open where the match is weak. Clone size is not always given. Where it is, it says once, few, many or a class for expanded clones.

TRBJ1-5,TRBV6-2/TRBV6-3,many,TRBD1,TGTGCCAGCGCACTGACAGGGGGTCAGCCCCAGCATTTT,CASALTGGQPQHF
TRBJ1-1,TRBV20-1,.,.,TGCAGTGCAAGGGGGTTGGGGCTCCCGGACACTGAAGCTTTCTTT,CSARGLGLPDTEAFF
TRBJ2-7,TRBV29-1,few,.,TGCAGCGTAGCCGGACAGTACACCTACGAGCAGTACTTC,CSVAGQYTYEQYF
TRBJ1-1,TRBV2,many,.,TGTGCCAGCAGTGACAGGGAGCCGAACACTGAAGCTTTCTTT,CASSDREPNTEAFF
TRBJ2-7,TRBV11-3,.,TRBD2,TGTGCCAGCAGCCCTATCACTAGCGGGGCCTACAATGAGCAGTACTTC,CASSPITSGAYNEQYF
TRBJ2-7,TRBV6-1,few,TRBD2,TGTGCCAGCAGGTCTAGCGGGAGTACGTCCTACGAGCAGTACTTC,CASRSSGSTSYEQYF
TRBJ2-2,TRBV7-2,.,.,TGTGCCAGCAGCCCAGCTAAGAGACCGCACGGGGAGCTGTTTTTT,CASSPAKRPHGELFF
TRBJ2-7,TRBV20-1,few,TRBD2,TGCAGTGGCGGGGGGGGAATCTACGAGCAGTACTTC,CSGGGGIYEQYF
TRBJ2-7,TRBV20-1,.,TRBD2,TGCAGTGCTAGAGATCCGCGGGGGGGGGTCCGGGACGAGCAGTACTTC,CSARDPRGGVRDEQYF
TRBJ2-6,TRBV24-1,.,TRBD1,TGTGCCACCAGTTCCGGTCCCGGGACAGGGTCGGGGGCCAACGTCCTGACTTTC,CATSSGPGTGSGANVLTF
TRBJ2-1,TRBV2,many,TRBD2,TGTGCCAGCAGTCCACGAGGAAGCGGGAGTGGGCCCTACAATGAGCAGTTCTTC,CASSPRGSGSGPYNEQFF
TRBJ2-6,TRBV12-3/TRBV12-4,.,.,TGTGCCAGCAGCCAAAGGGGTGGTATCTCTGGGGCCAACGTCCTGACTTTC,CASSQRGGISGANVLTF
TRBJ2-3,TRBV27,many,.,TGTGCCAGCACCCGAAGGGACACGACGGGGACAGATACGCAGTATTTT,CASTRRDTTGTDTQYF
TRBJ2-7,TRBV5-1,few,TRBD2,TGCGCCAGCAGCTGGACTAGCGACTACGAGCAGTACTTC,CASSWTSDYEQYF
TRBJ2-3,TRBV7-8,many,TRBD2,TGTGCCAGCGGGGGGACTACCGGGAATGATCATACGCAGTATTTT,CASGGTTGNDHTQYF
TRBJ1-2,TRBV18,many,.,TGTGCCAGCTCACCGGTTGGCGGCGGCTACACCTTC,CASSPVGGGYTF
TRBJ1-4,TRBV18,few,.,TGTGCCAGCTCACTTTCAGGGAACGACGAAAAACTGTTTTTT,CASSLSGNDEKLFF
TRBJ1-4,TRBV28,many,.,TGTGCCAGCGCAGAGAGACGAGAAAAACTGTTTTTT,CASAERREKLFF
TRBJ2-1,TRBV4-2,.,TRBD2,TGTGCCAGCAGCCCCCACGCCGAGCGGGGTTGGTACAATGAGCAGTTCTTC,CASSPHAERGWYNEQFF
TRBJ1-2,TRBV28,many,.,TGTGCCAGCAAGGAGGGCTATGGCTACACCTTC,CASKEGYGYTF
TRBJ2-1,TRBV3-1,few,TRBD2,TGTGCCAGCAGCCCGCTTAGCGGGACCTACAATGAGCAGTTCTTC,CASSPLSGTYNEQFF
TRBJ2-7,TRBV5-1,.,TRBD1,TGCGCCAGCAGCTTGGTGACAGGGGAAAGATACGAGCAGTACTTC,CASSLVTGERYEQYF
TRBJ2-1,TRBV28,many,TRBD2,TGTGCCAGCACCCTTCCTAGCGGCAATGAGCAGTTCTTC,CASTLPSGNEQFF
TRBJ2-1,TRBV11-2,many,.,TGTGCCAGCAGCTCGGTGAGGGGGTCCTACAATGAGCAGTTCTTC,CASSSVRGSYNEQFF
TRBJ1-2,TRBV11-2,.,TRBD1,TGTGCCAGCAGCGGAGACAGGGGGCGTAAGAACTATGGCTACACCTTC,CASSGDRGRKNYGYTF
TRBJ2-7,TRBV7-6,.,TRBD1,TGTGCCAGCAGCCGAACAGGGGACCCCTCCTACGAGCAGTACTTC,CASSRTGDPSYEQYF